Each of the 28 T cell receptor beta chains below was sequenced from the same sample in a study of CD4 T cells in relation to SARS-CoV-2 and coronaviruses. TCRdb keeps only in-frame clones here, not all; method: immunoSEQ multiplex PCR. Of about 23,000 clones in the sample, 76% are singletons; the top ten hold 29%. The unexposed donors gave CD4+ T cells in about 2011-2018, prior to COVID-19. Isolation of CD4+ T cells took place after less than 13 days in culture. Antigen specificity for these receptors is unknown. The sample comprised CD4+ T cells from PBMCs, cultured in vitro. The receptor set was obtained from a human donor in good health.

The chain uses TRBV2 and TRBJ1-5, with D perhaps matching TRBD1 (6 bases). V shed 6 bases and J shed 7 bases, with 16 bases lying between them. CDR3 length equals 14 residues. Germline V lookup: CDR1 SNHLY, CDR2 FYNNEI. As DNA, the CDR3 is TGTGCCAGCAGCGAAACGACAGGAGACCAGCCCCAGCATTTT. This translates into CASSETTGDQPQHF. The full variable domain, completed using reference TRBV2 and TRBJ1-5, is EPEVTQTPSHQVTQMGQEVILRCVPISNHLYFYWYRQILGQKVEFLVSFYNNEISEKSEIFDDQFSVERPDGSNFTLKIRSTKLEDSAMYFCASSETTGDQPQHFGDGTRLSIL.

The chain carries TRBV19 and TRBJ1-4; D is ambiguous. V was cut by 5 bases and J by 6 bases, with 19 bases left in between. The CDR3 is 16 residues long. CDR1 is LNHDA and CDR2 is SQIVND in the germline V gene (reference sequence). CDR3 bases: TGTGCCAGTAGTGGGGTCATGACCGGGTATTATGAAAAACTGTTTTTT. Protein: CASSGVMTGYYEKLFF. Looking up the rest from reference TRBV19 and TRBJ1-4 gives the full variable domain: DGGITQSPKYLFRKEGQNVTLSCEQNLNHDAMYWYRQDPGQGLRLIYYSQIVNDFQKGDIAEGYSVSREKKESFPLTVTSAQKNPTAFYLCASSGVMTGYYEKLFFGSGTQLSVL.

This sequence joins TRBV3-1 (or the pseudogene TRBV3-2) and TRBJ1-2, with D perhaps TRBD1 (6 bases). The germline CDR1 and CDR2 sequences are LGHDT and YNNKEL (reference sequence). The CDR3 has 13 amino acids. V was trimmed by 4 bases and J by 6 bases, leaving 12 bases between them. This CDR3 reads CASSPTGRNGYTF. CDR3 nucleotide sequence: TGTGCCAGCAGCCCGACAGGACGGAATGGCTACACCTTC.

V and J are TRBV3-1 (or the pseudogene TRBV3-2) and TRBJ1-1; 7 positions match TRBD1. CDR1 is LGHDT and CDR2 is YNNKEL in the germline V gene (reference sequence). V gave up 6 bases and J gave up 4 bases; unmatched junction bases: 11. The CDR3 sequence is 15 residues long. The CDR3 DNA is TGTGCCAGCAGACGGGACAGAGGAACCCTCACTGAAGCTTTCTTT. It specifies CASRRDRGTLTEAFF.

This chain joins TRBV7-9 and TRBJ2-3, with D possibly TRBD1 on 6 matching bases. V was cut by 5 bases and J by 0 bases, with 21 bases left in between. Germline V gene data show CDR1 as SEHNR and CDR2 as FQNEAQ (reference sequence). The CDR3 extends over 18 amino acids. Written as DNA, the CDR3 is TGTGCCAGCAGCCTAACGTTAGGGGGACACCCTAGCACAGATACGCAGTATTTT. Its protein product is CASSLTLGGHPSTDTQYF.

The V and J genes are TRBV7-9 and TRBJ2-5, with no clear D. Germline loops: CDR1 SEHNR, CDR2 FQNEAQ (reference sequence). The CDR3 is made up of 14 amino acids. V was shortened by 1 base and J by 1 base, with 7 bases between the two germline ends. The CDR3 sequence is CASSLGSRQETQYF. The CDR3 DNA reads as TGTGCCAGCAGCTTAGGAAGCCGCCAAGAGACCCAGTACTTC.

This clone has just a few counts. The chain carries TRBV5-1 and TRBJ1-2; D is uncertain. Trimming stripped 4 bases from V and 7 bases from J, with 14 bases between. The germline V gene has CDR1 SGHRS and CDR2 YFSETQ. The CDR3 totals 13 residues. The CDR3 is CASSLENGVGYTF. The CDR3 DNA reads TGCGCCAGCAGCCTAGAGAACGGGGTTGGCTACACCTTC.

Remarks on this clone: The sample has other DNA sequences that encode this CDR3 too. The chain recombines TRBV19 with TRBJ2-2; D perhaps matches TRBD2 (6 bases). The germline V gene encodes CDR1 LNHDA and CDR2 SQIVND (reference sequence). CDR3 size: 16 residues. V shed 2 bases and J shed 2 bases, with 12 bases lying between them. This CDR3 reads CASSIYRGGNTGELFF. The DNA for the CDR3 is TGTGCCAGTAGTATATACCGGGGAGGAAACACCGGGGAGCTGTTTTTT.

The gene calls are TRBV12-5 and TRBJ2-3, with a possible D match to TRBD2 (5 bases). The CDR3 extends over 16 amino acids. Germline CDR1 and CDR2: LGHNT and FRNRAP. V shed 0 bases and J shed 2 bases, with 12 bases lying between them. CDR3 loop: CASGLVPGKITDTQYF. CDR3 DNA sequence: TGTGCTAGTGGTTTGGTACCCGGGAAAATCACAGATACGCAGTATTTT.

The chain employs TRBV19 and TRBJ2-5, with 10 nucleotides matching TRBD1. CDR3 length equals 14 residues. Germline V lookup: CDR1 LNHDA, CDR2 SQIVND (reference sequence). J lost 1 base, V lost 5 bases, and 1 base had no gene match. The CDR3 loop reads CASSDRGLQETQYF. CDR3 bases: TGTGCCAGTAGTGACAGGGGGCTCCAAGAGACCCAGTACTTC.

CDR3 bases: TGTGCCAGCAGTTATACGGCCCCCGACAGGGGTTACGAGCAGTACTTC. Translating it yields CASSYTAPDRGYEQYF. The rearrangement joins TRBV6-5 to TRBJ2-7; 8 nucleotides align to TRBD1. J was trimmed by 4 bases and V by 3 bases; bases with no gene match: 11. This CDR3 is 16 amino acids long. Germline V gene data show CDR1 as MNHEY and CDR2 as SVGAGI.

This clone has a handful of counts. V usage is TRBV29-1 and J usage is TRBJ2-7; D remains unclear. Per the germline V gene, CDR1 is SQVTM and CDR2 is ANQGSEA. This CDR3 is 13 amino acids long. The V end was cut by 4 bases, the J end by 7 bases, with 17 bases between. The CDR3: CSVVKGIAKEQYF. The CDR3 nucleotides are TGCAGCGTTGTTAAAGGGATTGCGAAGGAGCAGTACTTC.

CDR3 residues: CASSINGESYEQYF. Here the CDR3 DNA reads TGTGCCAGTAGTATTAACGGGGAATCCTACGAGCAGTACTTC. The V and J genes are TRBV19 and TRBJ2-7; D may be TRBD2 (5 bases). CDR1 is LNHDA, CDR2 SQIVND, per germline (reference sequence). CDR3 length: 14 amino acids. V lost 3 bases to trimming and J lost 1 base, with 10 bases between them.

V is TRBV9 and J is TRBJ1-6; unclear D gene. V gave up 4 bases and J gave up 7 bases, with 12 bases separating them. Germline CDR1 reads SGDLS; CDR2 reads YYNGEE. CDR3 length: 14 residues. CDR3 DNA sequence: TGTGCCAGCAGCCTCTTGGGGTCGAATTCACCCCTCCACTTT. Its translation: CASSLLGSNSPLHF. Full variable domain (remainder filled in from reference TRBV9 and TRBJ1-6): DSGVTQTPKHLITATGQRVTLRCSPRSGDLSVYWYQQSLDQGLQFLIQYYNGEERAKGNILERFSAQQFPDLHSELNLSSLELGDSALYFCASSLLGSNSPLHFGNGTRLTVT.

This sequence joins TRBV18 and TRBJ1-1; 10 bases line up with TRBD1. The CDR3 sequence is 19 residues long. The junction had 12 bases not matched to a gene; V was cut back by 2 bases and J by 0 bases. Germline CDR1 KGHSH, CDR2 LQKENI. CDR3 protein: CASSPNSGDRGLMNTEAFF. The CDR3 coding sequence is TGTGCCAGCTCACCAAACTCGGGAGACAGGGGGCTTATGAACACTGAAGCTTTCTTT. The entire variable domain, with the rest obtained from reference TRBV18 and TRBJ1-1, is as follows: NAGVMQNPRHLVRRRGQEARLRCSPMKGHSHVYWYRQLPEEGLKFMVYLQKENIIDESGMPKERFSAEFPKEGPSILRIQQVVRGDSAAYFCASSPNSGDRGLMNTEAFFGQGTRLTVV.

This clone turned up a few times. This rearrangement joins TRBV10-1 to TRBJ2-7; D remains unclear. V dropped 0 bases and J dropped 3 bases, with 9 bases sitting between them. The length of the CDR3 is 14 residues. Germline CDR1 is WNHNN and CDR2 is SYGVQD (reference sequence). The CDR3 here is CASSESLDGYEQYF. In nucleotides, the CDR3 is TGCGCCAGCAGTGAGTCATTAGACGGCTACGAGCAGTACTTC.

The J gene is TRBJ2-7, the V gene TRBV14, with 8 bases that match TRBD1. The trim removed 3 bases at V and 6 bases at J, leaving 13 bases unmatched. CDR1 is SGHDN, CDR2 FVKESK, per germline. CDR3 length: 16 residues. The CDR3 nucleotides are TGTGCCAGCAGCCAGTCGTTCCGGGACAGGAGGGCCGAGCAGTACTTC. Encoded protein: CASSQSFRDRRAEQYF.

The table lists this clone with a count of one. The gene calls are TRBV15 and TRBJ2-7; 10 bases line up with TRBD1. CDR3 length equals 15 residues. The V gene's germline CDR1 is LNHNV and CDR2 YYDKDF (reference sequence). The V segment lost 3 bases and the J segment 2 bases; nucleotides outside the gene matches: 4. CDR3 bases: TGTGCCACCAGCAGCGGGGGACAGGGGACCTACGAGCAGTACTTC. Residues: CATSSGGQGTYEQYF. The full variable domain, in which reference TRBV15 and TRBJ2-7 provide the parts outside the CDR3, is DAMVIQNPRYQVTQFGKPVTLSCSQTLNHNVMYWYQQKSSQAPKLLFHYYDKDFNNEADTPDNFQSRRPNTSFCFLDIRSPGLGDTAMYLCATSSGGQGTYEQYFGPGTRLTVT.

The chain recombines TRBV18 with TRBJ2-3, with D perhaps TRBD2 (5 bases). CDR1 KGHSH and CDR2 LQKENI come from the germline V gene. The CDR3 sequence is 16 residues long. The germline V and J ends were trimmed by 0 bases and 0 bases, with 10 bases remaining between them. As DNA, the CDR3 is TGTGCCAGCTCACCACCCCTAGCCTTCAGCACAGATACGCAGTATTTT. Translation: CASSPPLAFSTDTQYF. Using reference TRBV18 and TRBJ2-3 for the parts outside the CDR3, the full variable domain is NAGVMQNPRHLVRRRGQEARLRCSPMKGHSHVYWYRQLPEEGLKFMVYLQKENIIDESGMPKERFSAEFPKEGPSILRIQQVVRGDSAAYFCASSPPLAFSTDTQYFGPGTRLTVL.

The J gene is TRBJ2-1, the V gene TRBV4-1; TRBD2 might be the D (6 bases). Germline CDR1 is MGHRA and CDR2 is YSYEKL. Trimming cost V 0 bases and J 1 base, with 10 bases left between them. The CDR3 sequence is 16 residues long. The CDR3 protein is CASSQDLGGSYNEQFF. The CDR3 region has the DNA TGCGCCAGCAGCCAAGATCTGGGAGGATCCTACAATGAGCAGTTCTTC.

J is TRBJ2-1 and V is TRBV6-5; 7 bases are shared with TRBD2. With V trimmed by 0 bases and J by 9 bases, 5 bases remained unmatched. CDR3 length: 14 residues. CDR1 is MNHEY and CDR2 is SVGAGI in the germline V gene. The CDR3 reads CASSYSGGRAEQFF. CDR3 nucleotides: TGTGCCAGCAGTTACTCGGGAGGGCGCGCTGAGCAGTTCTTC.

The chain combines TRBV6-5 with TRBJ2-7; D unresolved. The CDR3 is 11 amino acids. V was pared by 6 bases and J by 3 bases, with 6 bases between. Germline CDR1 MNHEY, CDR2 SVGAGI. As DNA, the CDR3 is TGTGCCAGCAGGCAACTCTACGAGCAGTACTTC. Protein: CASRQLYEQYF.

With regard to this clone: Relative to the germline gene, one junction end is altered; a read error may explain this. CDR3 nucleotide sequence: TGTGTCAGCAGTTTCACTCAGAACTCCTACGAGCAGTACTTC. Amino acids: CVSSFTQNSYEQYF. The chain combines TRBV6-2 or TRBV6-3 with TRBJ2-7; D gene unclear. The length of the CDR3 is 14 residues. CDR1 is MNHEY, CDR2 SVGEGT, per germline.

V and J are TRBV3-1 (or the pseudogene TRBV3-2) and TRBJ1-1; D ambiguous. Trimming left V 0 bases short and J 1 base short, with 9 bases between. Germline CDR1 LGHDT, CDR2 YNNKEL (reference sequence). This CDR3 has 15 residues. The CDR3 reads CASSQDQDPNTEAFF. In nucleotides, the CDR3 is TGTGCCAGCAGCCAAGATCAGGATCCGAACACTGAAGCTTTCTTT.

The rearrangement joins TRBV13 to TRBJ1-2, with D perhaps matching TRBD1 (5 bases). The CDR3 is made up of 15 amino acids. Germline V gene lookup returns CDR1 PRHDT and CDR2 FYEKMQ (reference sequence). V was clipped by 4 bases and J by 0 bases, with 12 bases between them. The chain's CDR3 is CASSWALGANYGYTF. CDR3 bases: TGTGCCAGCAGCTGGGCCTTGGGGGCTAACTATGGCTACACCTTC.

The rearrangement links TRBV7-9 to TRBJ1-5, with a tentative D call TRBD1 (5 bases). This CDR3 has 15 residues. CDR1 SEHNR and CDR2 FQNEAQ come from the germline V gene (reference sequence). Trimming removed 5 bases from V and 9 bases from J, with 20 bases in between. The DNA for the CDR3 is TGTGCCAGCAGCCCAGGGCGGGGCGCCTCCGCGCCCCAGCATTTT. It yields the protein CASSPGRGASAPQHF.

This rearrangement joins TRBV30 to TRBJ2-2; possibly TRBD1 for D (6 bases). CDR3 size: 13 residues. Looked up from germline, CDR1 is GTSNPN and CDR2 is SVGIG (reference sequence). The ends were cut back, 2 bases at V and 6 bases at J, with 10 bases in the middle. The CDR3: CAWSSGDPGELFF. CDR3 coding DNA: TGTGCCTGGAGTTCAGGGGATCCCGGGGAGCTGTTTTTT. The whole variable domain, filled in from reference TRBV30 and TRBJ2-2, reads SQTIHQWPATLVQPVGSPLSLECTVEGTSNPNLYWYRQAAGRGLQLLFYSVGIGQISSEVPQNLSASRPQDRQFILSSKKLLLSDSGFYLCAWSSGDPGELFFGEGSRLTVL.

In DNA form, the CDR3 reads TGCGCCAGCAGCATAGGGAGCTCCTACGAGCAGTACTTC. This gives the protein CASSIGSSYEQYF. The chain combines TRBV5-1 with TRBJ2-7; possibly TRBD2 for D (5 bases). Deletions cut 4 bases from V and 0 bases from J, with 8 bases between. The CDR3 length is 13 residues. Germline values: CDR1 SGHRS, CDR2 YFSETQ.